These 21 T cell receptor beta chains were sequenced from one sample in a study of OX40 agonist ivuxolimab in advanced cancers. Sequencing used immunoSEQ multiplex PCR; TCRdb keeps in-frame clones, though not all of them. Of 30,000 to 40,000 clones in the sample, 82% were seen once. Sequences were derived from CD4+ or CD8+ T cells sorted from blood, sampled in a trial of the OX40 agonist ivuxolimab. These receptors were collected from an adult with an advanced solid tumor such as melanoma, head and neck, liver or kidney cancer.

The chain links TRBV28 to TRBJ1-1; no reliable D call. The CDR3 is 10 residues long. V lost 8 bases and J lost 8, with 9 bases in between. Germline V gene data show CDR1 as MDHEN and CDR2 as SYDVKM. CDR3 in amino acids: CASGRKEAFF. Here the CDR3 DNA reads TGTGCCAGCGGACGCAAAGAAGCTTTCTTT.

The chain carries TRBV10-3 and TRBJ1-4; no reliable D call. The CDR3 totals 13 residues. V was trimmed by 3 bases and J by 5 bases, leaving 7 bases between them. CDR1 and CDR2 from the germline V gene are ENHRY and SYGVKD. The DNA for the CDR3 is TGTGCCATCAGTGAAAGGCAGAATGAAAAACTGTTTTTT. Its protein is CAISERQNEKLFF.

The V and J genes are TRBV30 and TRBJ1-2, with 7 bases fitting TRBD1. The CDR3 runs 11 residues. After removal of 8 bases from V and 3 bases from J, the junction contained 3 bases not matched to a gene. CDR1 is GTSNPN and CDR2 is SVGIG in the germline V gene (reference sequence). The CDR3, as DNA: TGTGCCCGGGACAGCTACTATGGCTACACCTTC. The encoded protein is CARDSYYGYTF.

In its sample, this clone was seen a few times. This chain connects TRBV27 to TRBJ2-7; 8 bases agree with TRBD1. The junction had 14 bases not matched to a gene; V was cut back by 4 bases and J by 3 bases. The CDR3 consists of 17 residues. Germline assignment: CDR1 MNHEY and CDR2 SMNVEV (reference sequence). DNA for the CDR3: TGTGCCAGCAGTTATAGGCATGTGGGACAGGCTATCTACGAGCAGTACTTC. Protein: CASSYRHVGQAIYEQYF.

The gene calls are TRBV29-1 and TRBJ2-7; D is perhaps TRBD2 (5 bases). CDR1 is SQVTM, CDR2 ANQGSEA, per germline. CDR3 length: 12 amino acids. The CDR3 reads CSTRAGSYEQYF. The CDR3 coding sequence is TGCAGTACTAGGGCAGGCTCCTACGAGCAGTACTTC.

V is TRBV28 and J is TRBJ2-1; 8 positions agree with TRBD1. The CDR3 has 16 residues. Germline trimming cut 4 bases from V and 4 bases from J; bases unmatched to any gene: 9. Germline-derived CDR1 and CDR2 are MDHEN and SYDVKM. The CDR3 reads CASSSIDRGTYNEQFF. The CDR3 nucleotides read TGTGCCAGCAGTTCTATCGACAGGGGAACATACAATGAGCAGTTCTTC.

This rearrangement joins TRBV5-1 to TRBJ2-2; no clear D gene. Germline CDR1 reads SGHRS; CDR2 reads YFSETQ. V lost 4 bases to trimming and J lost 1 base, with 11 bases between them. This CDR3 has 15 amino acids. The CDR3 loop reads CASSGNEGNTGELFF. For the CDR3, the DNA is TGCGCCAGCAGCGGGAATGAAGGGAACACCGGGGAGCTGTTTTTT.

The chain combines TRBV5-1 with TRBJ2-3, with D perhaps matching TRBD1 (5 bases). The CDR3 consists of 13 residues. Looked up from germline, CDR1 is SGHRS and CDR2 is YFSETQ. V lost 0 bases to trimming and J lost 7 bases, with 9 bases between them. The CDR3 protein is CASSLEGQNTQYF. Here the CDR3 DNA reads TGCGCCAGCAGCTTGGAGGGGCAAAATACGCAGTATTTT.

The chain couples TRBV7-2 to TRBJ1-4; D ambiguous. V lost 5 bases to trimming and J lost 3 bases, with 10 bases between them. This CDR3 is 14 amino acids long. Germline CDR1 reads SGHTA; CDR2 reads FQGNSA. The CDR3 region is CASSQYSSNEKLFF. CDR3 in DNA: TGTGCCAGCAGCCAGTACAGTTCTAATGAAAAACTGTTTTTT.

The chain uses TRBV10-1 and TRBJ1-5; the D is unclear. The CDR3 loop spans 16 amino acids. CDR1 is WNHNN, CDR2 SYGVQD, per germline (reference sequence). Here the CDR3 DNA reads TGCGCTGAGCAGAGGCCCGAATTTCATAGCAATCAGCCCCAGCATTTT. It codes for CAEQRPEFHSNQPQHF.

The chain is built from TRBV6-5 and TRBJ1-5; D is undetermined. The CDR3 has 15 residues. V lost 0 bases to trimming and J lost 7 bases, with 13 bases between them. CDR1 and CDR2 (germline): MNHEY, SVGAGI. Here the CDR3 DNA reads TGTGCCAGCAGTTACTCGAAGTCACAGCAGCAGCCCCAGCATTTT. This translates into CASSYSKSQQQPQHF.

Of note for this clone: Germline is not matched at one junction end, which may reflect a read error. The chain uses TRBV6-5 and TRBJ1-1; TRBD1 might be the D (6 bases). CDR3 length: 14 amino acids. Per the germline V gene, CDR1 is MNHEY and CDR2 is SVGAGI. The CDR3 here is CAISERGIGTEAFF. In DNA form, the CDR3 reads TGTGCCATCAGTGAGAGGGGGATTGGGACTGAAGCTTTCTTT.

The chain combines TRBV6-1 with TRBJ1-5; TRBD1 might be the D (5 bases). This CDR3 is built from 18 residues. Deletions cut 2 bases from V and 0 bases from J, with 17 bases between. From germline, CDR1 is MNHNS and CDR2 SASEGT. The CDR3 nucleotides are TGTGCCAGCAGTGAATATTCCGGGGGGGGATATAGCAATCAGCCCCAGCATTTT. Translating gives CASSEYSGGGYSNQPQHF.

Regarding this clone: Germline and junction disagree at one end, which may indicate a read error. The V and J genes are TRBV6-5 and TRBJ1-1; D gene unclear. Germline V gives CDR1 MNHEY, CDR2 SVGAGI. The CDR3 sequence is 13 residues long. Here the CDR3 DNA reads TGTGCCGGCAGTTACGAGGGATACACTGAAGCTTTCTTT. Translating it yields CAGSYEGYTEAFF.

The V and J genes are TRBV9 and TRBJ2-1; perhaps TRBD1 as D (6 bases). The CDR3 totals 17 residues. The V gene's germline CDR1 is SGDLS and CDR2 YYNGEE. Trimming cost V 4 bases and J 0 bases, with 17 bases left between them. The DNA for the CDR3 is TGTGCCAGCAGCCCTCCCAGACACAGGGTCTCCTACAATGAGCAGTTCTTC. As protein: CASSPPRHRVSYNEQFF.

This clone was observed once. The chain joins TRBV5-1 to TRBJ1-6; 11 bases fit TRBD1. The J segment lost 6 bases and the V segment lost 4 bases, leaving 6 bases of the junction unmatched. This CDR3 region has 16 residues. Germline CDR1 and CDR2: SGHRS and YFSETQ. CDR3 protein: CASSTGTGGGNSPLHF. The CDR3 nucleotides read TGCGCCAGCAGCACCGGGACAGGGGGTGGTAATTCACCCCTCCACTTT. Based on the CDR3 plus reference TRBV5-1 and TRBJ1-6, the full variable domain is KAGVTQTPRYLIKTRGQQVTLSCSPISGHRSVSWYQQTPGQGLQFLFEYFSETQRNKGNFPGRFSGRQFSNSRSEMNVSTLELGDSALYLCASSTGTGGGNSPLHFGNGTRLTVT.

The rearrangement links TRBV13 to TRBJ1-5, with TRBD1 as a possible D gene (5 bases). The V end lost 7 bases, the J end lost 2 bases, and 9 bases lay between the germline ends. Germline V lookup: CDR1 PRHDT, CDR2 FYEKMQ (reference sequence). The CDR3 totals 13 residues. CDR3: CASTWDGNQPQHF. DNA of the CDR3: TGTGCCAGCACATGGGACGGCAATCAGCCCCAGCATTTT.

This chain uses TRBV28 with TRBJ2-7, with a weak D call TRBD1 (6 bases). Germline assignment: CDR1 MDHEN and CDR2 SYDVKM. V lost 6 bases and J lost 0, with 12 bases in between. The CDR3 is 14 amino acids. The CDR3 loop is CASRKTGFSYEQYF. The CDR3 DNA follows: TGTGCCAGCAGAAAGACAGGCTTCTCCTACGAGCAGTACTTC.

The genes are TRBV2 and TRBJ2-1; D uncertain. Germline V gene data show CDR1 as SNHLY and CDR2 as FYNNEI. Trimming took off 8 bases at V and 8 bases at J, with 10 bases between the two ends. The CDR3 spans 11 residues. CDR3 bases: TGTGCCAGCGGTCAATCCGATGAGCAGTTCTTC. It codes for CASGQSDEQFF. The full variable domain, its missing parts supplied by reference TRBV2 and TRBJ2-1, is EPEVTQTPSHQVTQMGQEVILRCVPISNHLYFYWYRQILGQKVEFLVSFYNNEISEKSEIFDDQFSVERPDGSNFTLKIRSTKLEDSAMYFCASGQSDEQFFGPGTRLTVL.

The rearrangement links TRBV28 to TRBJ2-7, with D perhaps given as TRBD1 or TRBD2 (5 bases each). Trimming shortened V by 3 bases and J by 3 bases, and 12 bases separated the two germline ends. Germline V gene sequence: CDR1 MDHEN, CDR2 SYDVKM. This CDR3 has 14 amino acids. CDR3 sequence (DNA): TGTGCCAGCAGTTTCACACAGGCGGGCTACGAGCAGTACTTC. It encodes CASSFTQAGYEQYF.

V gene TRBV5-1 combines with J gene TRBJ2-7, with a weak D call TRBD1 (6 bases). Germline assignment: CDR1 SGHRS and CDR2 YFSETQ. The CDR3 loop spans 12 amino acids. V lost 7 bases to trimming and J lost 4 bases, with 12 bases between them. The CDR3 nucleotides read TGCGCCAGCGGGGGCACGGGATACGAGCAGTACTTC. Its translation is CASGGTGYEQYF. The full variable domain, rest sourced from reference TRBV5-1 and TRBJ2-7, is KAGVTQTPRYLIKTRGQQVTLSCSPISGHRSVSWYQQTPGQGLQFLFEYFSETQRNKGNFPGRFSGRQFSNSRSEMNVSTLELGDSALYLCASGGTGYEQYFGPGTRLTVT.